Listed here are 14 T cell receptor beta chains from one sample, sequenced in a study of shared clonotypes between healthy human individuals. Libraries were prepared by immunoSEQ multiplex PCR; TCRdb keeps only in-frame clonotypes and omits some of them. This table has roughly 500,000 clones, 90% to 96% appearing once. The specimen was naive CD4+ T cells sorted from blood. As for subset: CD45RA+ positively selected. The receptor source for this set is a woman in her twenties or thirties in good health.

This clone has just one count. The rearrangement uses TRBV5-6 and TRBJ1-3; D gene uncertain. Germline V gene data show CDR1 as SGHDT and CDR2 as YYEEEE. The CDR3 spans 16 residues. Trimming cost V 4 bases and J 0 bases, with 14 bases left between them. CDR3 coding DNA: TGTGCCAGCAGCCCGAAACAGAGATACTCTGGAAACACCATATATTTT. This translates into CASSPKQRYSGNTIYF. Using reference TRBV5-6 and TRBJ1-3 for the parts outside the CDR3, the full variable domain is DAGVTQSPTHLIKTRGQQVTLRCSPKSGHDTVSWYQQALGQGPQFIFQYYEEEERQRGNFPDRFSGHQFPNYSSELNVNALLLGDSALYLCASSPKQRYSGNTIYFGEGSWLTVV.

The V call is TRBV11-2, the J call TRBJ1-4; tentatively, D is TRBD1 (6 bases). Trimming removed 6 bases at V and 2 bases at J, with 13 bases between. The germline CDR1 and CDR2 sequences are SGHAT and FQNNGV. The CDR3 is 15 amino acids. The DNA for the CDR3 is TGTGCCAGCAGTCGAAACAGGGAGACTAATGAAAAACTGTTTTTT. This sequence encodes CASSRNRETNEKLFF. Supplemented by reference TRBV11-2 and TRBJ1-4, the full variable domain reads EAGVAQSPRYKIIEKRQSVAFWCNPISGHATLYWYQQILGQGPKLLIQFQNNGVVDDSQLPKDRFSAERLKGVDSTLKIQPAKLEDSAVYLCASSRNRETNEKLFFGSGTQLSVL.

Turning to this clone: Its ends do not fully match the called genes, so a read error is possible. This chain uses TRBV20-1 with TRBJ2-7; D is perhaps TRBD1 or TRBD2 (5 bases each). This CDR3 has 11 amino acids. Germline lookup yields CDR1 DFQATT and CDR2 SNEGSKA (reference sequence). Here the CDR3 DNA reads TGCAGTGCTAGAGATCCGGGACCGATGAACTTC. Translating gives CSARDPGPMNF.

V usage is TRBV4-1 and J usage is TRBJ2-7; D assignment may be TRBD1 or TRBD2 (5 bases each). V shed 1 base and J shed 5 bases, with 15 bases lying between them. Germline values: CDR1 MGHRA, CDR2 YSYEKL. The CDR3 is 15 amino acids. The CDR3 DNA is TGCGCCAGCAGCCAAGGCATACAGAGGGACCACGAGCAGTACTTC. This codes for CASSQGIQRDHEQYF.

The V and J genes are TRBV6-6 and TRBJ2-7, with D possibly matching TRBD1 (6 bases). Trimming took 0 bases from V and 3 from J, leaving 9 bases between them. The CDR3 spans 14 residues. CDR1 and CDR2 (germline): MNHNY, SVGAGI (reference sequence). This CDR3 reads CASSYSMDSYEQYF. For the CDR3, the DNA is TGTGCCAGCAGTTACTCGATGGACAGCTACGAGCAGTACTTC.

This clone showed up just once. The CDR3 sequence is CASSLDRPDTGELFF. The CDR3 nucleotides are TGTGCCAGCAGCTTAGATCGCCCAGACACCGGGGAGCTGTTTTTT. The chain is built from TRBV7-2 and TRBJ2-2; no definite D call. Trimming removed 1 base at V and 3 bases at J, with 9 bases between. From germline, CDR1 is SGHTA and CDR2 FQGNSA. This CDR3 spans 15 amino acids.

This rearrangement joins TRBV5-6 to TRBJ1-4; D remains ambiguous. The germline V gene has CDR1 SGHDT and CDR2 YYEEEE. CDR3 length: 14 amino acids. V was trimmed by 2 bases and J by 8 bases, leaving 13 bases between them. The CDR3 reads CASSLGLESEKLFF. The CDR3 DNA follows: TGTGCCAGCAGCTTAGGACTGGAGTCCGAAAAACTGTTTTTT.

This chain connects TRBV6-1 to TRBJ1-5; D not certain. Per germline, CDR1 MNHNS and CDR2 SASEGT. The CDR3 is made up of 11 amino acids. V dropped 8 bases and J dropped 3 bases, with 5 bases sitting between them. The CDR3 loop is CASGFNQPQHF. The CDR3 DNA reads TGTGCCAGCGGGTTCAATCAGCCCCAGCATTTT.

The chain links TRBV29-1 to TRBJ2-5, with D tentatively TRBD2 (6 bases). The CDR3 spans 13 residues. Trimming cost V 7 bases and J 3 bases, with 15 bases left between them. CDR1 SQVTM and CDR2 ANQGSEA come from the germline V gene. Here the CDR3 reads CSGWDSTKETQYF. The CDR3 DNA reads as TGCAGCGGCTGGGACTCTACTAAAGAGACCCAGTACTTC.

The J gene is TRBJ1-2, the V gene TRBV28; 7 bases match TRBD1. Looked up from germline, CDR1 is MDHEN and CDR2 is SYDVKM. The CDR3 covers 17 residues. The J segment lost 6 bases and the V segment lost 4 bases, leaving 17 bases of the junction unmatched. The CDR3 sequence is CASSSIIQDRNIDGYTF. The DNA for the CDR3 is TGTGCCAGCAGTTCTATCATCCAGGACAGGAACATAGATGGCTACACCTTC.

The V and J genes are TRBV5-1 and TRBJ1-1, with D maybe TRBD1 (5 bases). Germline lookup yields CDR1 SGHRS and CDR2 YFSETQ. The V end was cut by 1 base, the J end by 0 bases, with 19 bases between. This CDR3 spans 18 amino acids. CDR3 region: CASSLKPGPLLMNTEAFF. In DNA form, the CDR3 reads TGCGCCAGCAGCTTGAAACCAGGGCCCTTACTTATGAACACTGAAGCTTTCTTT.

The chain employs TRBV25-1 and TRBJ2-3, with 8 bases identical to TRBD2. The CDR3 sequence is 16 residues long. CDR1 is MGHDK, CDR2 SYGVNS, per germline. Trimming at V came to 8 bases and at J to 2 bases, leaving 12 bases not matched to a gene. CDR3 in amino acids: CASSNWASGSTDTQYF. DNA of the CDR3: TGTGCCAGCTCTAACTGGGCTAGCGGGTCCACAGATACGCAGTATTTT.

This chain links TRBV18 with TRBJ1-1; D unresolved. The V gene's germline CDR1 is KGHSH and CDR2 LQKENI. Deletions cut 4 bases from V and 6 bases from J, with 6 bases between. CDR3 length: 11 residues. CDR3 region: CASSRGPEAFF. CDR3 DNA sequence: TGTGCCAGCTCACGTGGGCCTGAAGCTTTCTTT. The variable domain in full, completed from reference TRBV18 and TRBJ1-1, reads NAGVMQNPRHLVRRRGQEARLRCSPMKGHSHVYWYRQLPEEGLKFMVYLQKENIIDESGMPKERFSAEFPKEGPSILRIQQVVRGDSAAYFCASSRGPEAFFGQGTRLTVV.

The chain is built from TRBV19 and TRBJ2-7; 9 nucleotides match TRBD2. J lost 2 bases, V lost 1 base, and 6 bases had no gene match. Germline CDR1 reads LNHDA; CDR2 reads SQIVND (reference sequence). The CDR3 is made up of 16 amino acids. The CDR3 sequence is CASSIGVRLAAYEQYF. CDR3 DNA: TGTGCCAGTAGTATAGGGGTTCGACTAGCGGCCTACGAGCAGTACTTC.